This T cell receptor beta chain was sequenced for a study of CD4 T cells in relation to SARS-CoV-2 and coronaviruses. Study-wide results and limits: No donor gave both pre-pandemic and post-infection samples.

About this clone itself: What it recognizes is unknown.

V lost 4 bases and J lost 8; bases outside the gene matches: 10. Germline loops: CDR1 SGHDN, CDR2 FVKESK. The CDR3 is made up of 16 amino acids. The unexposed donors gave CD4+ T cells in about 2011-2019, prior to COVID-19. Produced via immunoSEQ multiplex PCR; TCRdb's table is partial and in-frame only. The table has 55,000 to 70,000 clones, approximately 95% seen once. The sequence derives from a human donor in good health. This sequence joins TRBV14 and TRBJ1-4; 10 bases align to TRBD1. What was sequenced was naive CD4+ T cells from PBMCs. Subset noted: naive CD4+ T cells isolated by negative enrichment. CDR3 residues: CASSRNPGTGEEKLFF. For the CDR3, the DNA is TGTGCCAGCAGCCGAAACCCCGGGACAGGGGAGGAAAAACTGTTTTTT.